Each of the 22 T cell receptor beta chains below was sequenced from the same sample in a study of technical replicates of blood from a handful of donors listed by TCRdb under 2017. Library prep was done by the immunoSEQ multiplex PCR assay. TCRdb holds this immuneACCESS table with in-frame rearrangements only. Some clones are missing; in checked studies, unresolved V genes explain under half, and the rest has no known cause. The sample yields under 15,000 clones; around 91% were counted once. Clones ranked in the top ten supply roughly 8.5% of the sample. Sequencing was carried out using PBMCs. These TCRs come from a human donor in good health.

The chain couples TRBV19 to TRBJ2-3, with TRBD2 matching over 11 bases. Trimming took 4 bases from V and 8 from J; bases not matched to a gene: 5. The CDR3 spans 14 residues. Germline assignment: CDR1 LNHDA and CDR2 SQIVND (reference sequence). As DNA, the CDR3 is TGTGCCAGTAGTACTAGCGGGGGGCAAAGTACGCAGTATTTT. Protein: CASSTSGGQSTQYF. The variable domain in full, with the rest retrieved from reference TRBV19 and TRBJ2-3, is DGGITQSPKYLFRKEGQNVTLSCEQNLNHDAMYWYRQDPGQGLRLIYYSQIVNDFQKGDIAEGYSVSREKKESFPLTVTSAQKNPTAFYLCASSTSGGQSTQYFGPGTRLTVL.

The chain couples TRBV19 to TRBJ2-1; 10 positions agree with TRBD1. Germline V gene sequence: CDR1 LNHDA, CDR2 SQIVND (reference sequence). The CDR3 covers 15 residues. V lost 2 bases to trimming and J lost 6 bases; unmatched junction nucleotides: 4. CDR3 in amino acids: CASSIMGQGFNEQFF. The CDR3 bases are TGTGCCAGTAGTATAATGGGACAGGGGTTCAATGAGCAGTTCTTC.

The chain joins TRBV2 to TRBJ2-3; D might be TRBD2 (6 bases). This CDR3 spans 13 amino acids. Germline-derived CDR1 and CDR2 are SNHLY and FYNNEI. V dropped 4 bases and J dropped 5 bases, with 10 bases sitting between them. The CDR3 is CASSGTSLDTQYF. CDR3 sequence (DNA): TGTGCCAGCAGTGGAACTAGCTTAGATACGCAGTATTTT.

The gene calls are TRBV5-1 and TRBJ2-7, with D possibly matching TRBD1 (6 bases). The germline V gene encodes CDR1 SGHRS and CDR2 YFSETQ. This CDR3 is 14 amino acids long. The V end lost 2 bases, the J end lost 3 bases, and 12 bases lay between the germline ends. CDR3 region: CASSLVQGGYEQYF. The CDR3, as DNA: TGCGCCAGCAGCTTAGTACAGGGCGGCTACGAGCAGTACTTC.

The chain combines TRBV27 with TRBJ2-7, with 9 bases identical to TRBD1. The J segment lost 3 bases and the V segment lost 5 bases, leaving 8 bases of the junction unmatched. CDR3 size: 15 residues. Germline CDR1 and CDR2: MNHEY and SMNVEV (reference sequence). Written as DNA, the CDR3 is TGTGCCAGCAGTACAAACCGGGACAGGGTCTACGAGCAGTACTTC. Translating gives CASSTNRDRVYEQYF.

This sequence joins TRBV27 and TRBJ2-4, with D uncertain. Per germline, CDR1 MNHEY and CDR2 SMNVEV (reference sequence). The ends were cut back, 5 bases at V and 1 base at J, with 18 bases in the middle. The CDR3 runs 17 residues. The DNA of the CDR3 is TGTGCCAGCAGTCCGCTCCAGCGCCCAACGGCCAAAAACATTCAGTACTTC. As protein: CASSPLQRPTAKNIQYF.

The chain recombines TRBV29-1 with TRBJ1-1; 8 bases are a match to TRBD1. J lost 1 base, V lost 7 bases, and 2 bases had no gene match. The germline gives CDR1 SQVTM, CDR2 ANQGSEA. The CDR3 has 12 residues. The CDR3: CSGTGSNTEAFF. The CDR3 coding sequence is TGCAGCGGGACAGGGTCGAACACTGAAGCTTTCTTT.

The chain couples TRBV12-5 to TRBJ2-1, with 9 bases that match TRBD2. Germline trimming cut 5 bases from V and 1 base from J; bases unmatched to any gene: 6. Germline V gene data show CDR1 as LGHNT and CDR2 as FRNRAP. This CDR3 region has 16 residues. The CDR3 bases are TGTGCTAGTGGTCGATTAGCGGGAGAGTCCTACAATGAGCAGTTCTTC. Its translation is CASGRLAGESYNEQFF.

The chain recombines TRBV15 with TRBJ2-5, with no clear D. Germline V CDR1 and CDR2: LNHNV, YYDKDF (reference sequence). V lost 0 bases to trimming and J lost 5 bases, with 13 bases between them. This CDR3 comprises 15 residues. CDR3 nucleotides: TGTGCCACCAGCAGAGATAAGCTCGCTAGGGAGACCCAGTACTTC. As protein: CATSRDKLARETQYF.

The gene calls are TRBV19 and TRBJ1-4; 8 bases agree with TRBD1. Germline assignment: CDR1 LNHDA and CDR2 SQIVND (reference sequence). The CDR3 is 14 residues long. J lost 8 bases, V lost 6 bases, and 8 bases had no gene match. In DNA, the CDR3 is TGTGCCAGTAGCCGTGGACAGGGAGGAGAAAAACTGTTTTTT. Translation gives CASSRGQGGEKLFF.

The chain combines TRBV30 with TRBJ2-7, with 12 bases aligning to TRBD1. Trimming at V came to 2 bases and at J to 7 bases, leaving 6 bases not matched to a gene. Germline V gene sequence: CDR1 GTSNPN, CDR2 SVGIG (reference sequence). The CDR3 is made up of 14 amino acids. For the CDR3, the DNA is TGTGCCTGGAGTATGGGACAGGGGGCTCGAGAGCAGTACTTC. This encodes CAWSMGQGAREQYF.

V is TRBV6-5 and J is TRBJ2-5; a possible D gene is TRBD2 (5 bases). V gave up 6 bases and J gave up 3 bases, with 5 bases separating them. Germline V gene data show CDR1 as MNHEY and CDR2 as SVGAGI. This CDR3 comprises 11 residues. CDR3 loop: CASSGEETQYF. The CDR3, as DNA: TGTGCCAGCAGCGGGGAAGAGACCCAGTACTTC.

This rearrangement joins TRBV5-6 to TRBJ2-5, with TRBD2 matching 8 bases. The germline gives CDR1 SGHDT, CDR2 YYEEEE. V was clipped by 3 bases and J by 4 bases; unmatched bases: 5. CDR3 length: 14 residues. For the CDR3, the DNA is TGTGCCAGCAGCTGGACTAGCAGGGGAGAGACCCAGTACTTC. Translating gives CASSWTSRGETQYF. Variable domain in full (rest from reference TRBV5-6 and TRBJ2-5): DAGVTQSPTHLIKTRGQQVTLRCSPKSGHDTVSWYQQALGQGPQFIFQYYEEEERQRGNFPDRFSGHQFPNYSSELNVNALLLGDSALYLCASSWTSRGETQYFGPGTRLLVL.

The J gene is TRBJ1-2, the V gene TRBV7-9; perhaps TRBD1 as D (6 bases). This CDR3 region has 15 residues. Per germline, CDR1 SEHNR and CDR2 FQNEAQ (reference sequence). V lost 6 bases and J lost 1, with 15 bases in between. CDR3 sequence (DNA): TGTGCCAGCAGAACTAGGGGGGGCGATAACTATGGCTACACCTTC. Translated: CASRTRGGDNYGYTF. The entire variable domain, with the rest obtained from reference TRBV7-9 and TRBJ1-2, is as follows: DTGVSQNPRHKITKRGQNVTFRCDPISEHNRLYWYRQTLGQGPEFLTYFQNEAQLEKSRLLSDRFSAERPKGSFSTLEIQRTEQGDSAMYLCASRTRGGDNYGYTFGSGTRLTVV.

This chain links TRBV10-3 with TRBJ1-1; 11 bases fit TRBD1. The CDR3 loop spans 17 amino acids. V shed 6 bases and J 4 bases; nucleotides not matched to a gene: 13. Germline V lookup: CDR1 ENHRY, CDR2 SYGVKD. CDR3 sequence: CAISPLWGQGEVTEAFF. The CDR3 nucleotides read TGTGCCATCAGCCCGCTGTGGGGACAGGGGGAGGTCACTGAAGCTTTCTTT.

V is TRBV2 and J is TRBJ2-7; the D is unclear. This CDR3 is 12 amino acids long. The ends were cut back, 1 base at V and 3 bases at J, with 4 bases in the middle. CDR1 and CDR2 (germline): SNHLY, FYNNEI. CDR3 DNA: TGTGCCAGCAGTGAAGGAGGCTACGAGCAGTACTTC. Translated, it gives CASSEGGYEQYF.

This clone was detected a few times. This chain connects TRBV27 to TRBJ2-2, with 10 bases identical to TRBD2. The germline gives CDR1 MNHEY, CDR2 SMNVEV (reference sequence). V dropped 3 bases and J dropped 6; count of bases not matched to a gene: 4. The CDR3 is made up of 15 amino acids. Written as DNA, the CDR3 is TGTGCCAGCAGTTTTGCTAGCGGGAGCCCCGGGGAGCTGTTTTTT. Encoded protein: CASSFASGSPGELFF.

V is TRBV5-1 and J is TRBJ2-1, with TRBD1 identical over 7 bases. The CDR3 length is 13 residues. Losses at the gene ends were 4 bases for V and 12 bases for J; bases not matched to a gene: 10. CDR1 is SGHRS and CDR2 is YFSETQ in the germline V gene. The CDR3 DNA sequence: TGCGCCAGCAGCCAAAATCGACAGGGTACGCAGTTCTTC. It is translated as CASSQNRQGTQFF.

The chain uses TRBV5-5 and TRBJ2-5; TRBD1 is a possible D gene (5 bases). This CDR3 is 15 amino acids long. With 0 bases removed from V and 4 bases from J, the gap between germline ends came to 13 bases. Germline CDR1 SGHKS, CDR2 YYEKEE (reference sequence). The CDR3 DNA follows: TGTGCCAGCAGCTTGGAGGGCAGGGAAGGAGAGACCCAGTACTTC. Protein: CASSLEGREGETQYF.

Only one count was recorded for this clone. The chain carries TRBV27 and TRBJ2-1; D ambiguous. The ends were cut back, 4 bases at V and 5 bases at J, with 15 bases in the middle. The CDR3 is made up of 15 amino acids. Germline V gene lookup returns CDR1 MNHEY and CDR2 SMNVEV (reference sequence). CDR3 amino acids: CASSSPVNGHNEQFF. The CDR3 DNA follows: TGTGCCAGCAGTTCCCCGGTTAATGGGCACAATGAGCAGTTCTTC.

The V gene is TRBV12-5, the J gene TRBJ2-3, with a weak D call TRBD1 (6 bases). CDR3 length equals 13 residues. CDR1 is LGHNT and CDR2 is FRNRAP in the germline V gene. V was shortened by 2 bases and J by 12 bases, with 15 bases between the two germline ends. This CDR3 reads CASGLSRGQTQYF. The DNA of the CDR3 is TGTGCTAGTGGTTTGTCCAGGGGACAAACCCAGTATTTT.

The J gene is TRBJ1-5, the V gene TRBV2; no definite D call. The germline gives CDR1 SNHLY, CDR2 FYNNEI. This CDR3 is built from 14 residues. Trimming took 7 bases from V and 1 from J, leaving 11 bases between them. CDR3 DNA sequence: TGTGCCAGCACAGGACGGGGAAGCAATCAGCCCCAGCATTTT. Its protein product is CASTGRGSNQPQHF.